This is a list of T cell receptor beta chains from one sample in a study of blood T cell repertoires in COVID-19. Sequenced by immunoSEQ multiplex PCR; TCRdb stores in-frame clones only, minus some. The sample lists 200,000 or so clones, around nine tenths occurring once. The sequenced sample consisted of peripheral blood. Receptors originate from a man aged 50 to 59 with COVID-19, enrolled during active disease. Both conserved end residues are part of each CDR3. Fields, in order: J gene, CDR3 length, V gene, clone size, D gene, CDR3 protein, CDR3 DNA. D genes are given only for firm matches. Clone size is not always given. Where it is, it says once, few, many or a class for expanded clones.

>TRBJ2-7|11|TRBV19|-|-
CASSSSYEQYF
TGTGCCAGTAGCAGCTCCTACGAGCAGTACTTC
>TRBJ2-1|12|TRBV11-2|-|-
CASSLQLTPKFF
TGTGCCAGCAGCTTACAACTGACTCCCAAGTTCTTC
>TRBJ2-5|12|TRBV13|-|-
CASSLAGETQYF
TGTGCCAGCAGCTTAGCCGGGGAGACCCAGTACTTC
>TRBJ1-6|16|TRBV28|-|-
CASSKDTGGRNSPLHF
TGTGCCAGCAGTAAAGATACGGGCGGGCGGAATTCACCCCTCCACTTT
>TRBJ2-7|14|TRBV5-6|-|TRBD1
CASSLGQGIYEQYF
TGTGCCAGCAGCCTAGGACAGGGTATTTACGAGCAGTACTTC
>TRBJ1-2|13|TRBV28|-|-
CASSPDTGYGYTF
TGTGCCAGCAGCCCGGACACCGGATATGGCTACACCTTC
>TRBJ1-2|14|TRBV19|few|-
CASSIESPGYGYTF
TGTGCCAGTAGTATAGAGAGTCCAGGCTATGGCTACACCTTC
>TRBJ2-1|18|TRBV24-1|-|TRBD1
CATSDLGSVGQGNGEQFF
TGTGCCACCAGTGATTTAGGGTCGGTGGGACAGGGAAATGGTGAGCAGTTCTTC
>TRBJ2-3|17|TRBV9|-|TRBD2
CASSRTSGSVVTDTQYF
TGTGCCAGCAGCAGGACTAGCGGGAGCGTTGTCACAGATACGCAGTATTTT
>TRBJ1-5|13|TRBV27|-|-
CASSLARDQPQHF
TGTGCCAGCAGTTTAGCCAGGGATCAGCCCCAGCATTTT
>TRBJ1-2|14|TRBV24-1|-|-
CATSDIGRSYGYTF
TGTGCCACCAGTGACATCGGAAGGAGCTATGGCTACACCTTC
>TRBJ2-1|18|TRBV10-3|-|TRBD2
CAISVPGAGTSSYNEQFF
TGTGCCATCAGTGTCCCCGGGGCCGGGACTAGTTCCTACAATGAGCAGTTCTTC
>TRBJ2-1|17|TRBV5-8|-|TRBD1
CASSYLGQGDSYNEQFF
TGTGCCAGCAGCTATCTCGGTCAGGGGGACTCCTACAATGAGCAGTTCTTC
>TRBJ2-3|15|TRBV7-2|few|-
CASSLTGTPTDTQYF
TGTGCCAGCAGCTTAACCGGGACACCCACAGATACGCAGTATTTT
>TRBJ2-1|13|TRBV12-3/TRBV12-4|-|-
CASSPPYLDEQFF
TGTGCCAGCAGCCCGCCCTATCTGGATGAGCAGTTCTTC
>TRBJ2-7|15|TRBV7-8|-|TRBD1
CASSPPRQGAYEQYF
TGTGCCAGCAGCCCACCCAGACAGGGGGCCTACGAGCAGTACTTC
>TRBJ1-5|15|TRBV19|-|TRBD1
CASSIGGQSNQPQHF
TGTGCCAGTAGTATAGGGGGACAGAGCAATCAGCCCCAGCATTTT
>TRBJ2-4|12|TRBV6-5|-|TRBD1
CASKTGGYIQYF
TGTGCCAGCAAGACAGGGGGATACATTCAGTACTTC
>TRBJ2-1|18|TRBV9|-|TRBD2
CASSVGSSGGRSYNEQFF
TGTGCCAGCAGCGTAGGAAGTAGCGGGGGTCGCTCCTACAATGAGCAGTTCTTC
>TRBJ1-2|15|TRBV27|-|TRBD1
CASSTRQGAIYGYTF
TGTGCCAGCAGTACCCGACAGGGGGCCATCTATGGCTACACCTTC
>TRBJ1-1|14|TRBV7-2|once|TRBD1
CASSSRQGASEAFF
TGTGCCAGCAGCTCCAGACAGGGGGCAAGCGAAGCTTTCTTT
>TRBJ2-2|14|TRBV19|-|-
CASRKQGTTGELFF
TGTGCCAGCCGCAAACAGGGAACGACCGGGGAGCTGTTTTTT
>TRBJ1-5|15|TRBV10-2|-|TRBD1
CASSEMGQGNQPQHF
TGCGCCAGCAGTGAGATGGGACAGGGCAATCAGCCCCAGCATTTT
>TRBJ2-1|17|TRBV4-1|-|-
CASSQDSTYSSYNEQFF
TGCGCCAGCAGCCAAGATTCGACATACAGCTCCTACAATGAGCAGTTCTTC
>TRBJ1-4|13|TRBV28|-|TRBD1
CASSHHRGEKLFF
TGTGCCAGCAGTCACCACAGGGGAGAAAAACTGTTTTTT
>TRBJ1-5|14|TRBV3-1/TRBV3-2|-|-
CASSQGGGNQPQHF
TGTGCCAGCAGCCAGGGCGGGGGCAATCAGCCCCAGCATTTT
>TRBJ2-7|19|TRBV19|-|-
CASSIRFGRGRTPSYEQYF
TGTGCCAGTAGTATTCGTTTTGGCCGAGGGAGGACGCCCTCCTACGAGCAGTACTTC
>TRBJ2-5|17|TRBV4-2|-|TRBD2
CASSQVAGAGGRETQYF
TGTGCCAGCAGCCAAGTCGCCGGAGCGGGGGGGCGAGAGACCCAGTACTTC
>TRBJ2-5|11|TRBV24-1|-|-
CAPGKEETQYF
TGTGCCCCGGGAAAGGAGGAGACCCAGTACTTC
>TRBJ2-6|17|TRBV5-1|-|TRBD1
CASSSGQGASGANVLTF
TGCGCCAGCAGCTCAGGACAGGGGGCGTCCGGGGCCAACGTCCTGACTTTC
>TRBJ1-5|13|TRBV19|-|TRBD1
CASRDRENQPQHF
TGTGCCAGCCGGGACAGGGAAAATCAGCCCCAGCATTTT
>TRBJ2-7|14|TRBV19|once|-
CASSIGGDVYEQYF
TGTGCCAGTAGTATAGGCGGGGACGTTTACGAGCAGTACTTC
>TRBJ2-5|13|TRBV7-8|-|TRBD1
CASSLGQGETQYF
TGTGCCAGCAGCTTAGGACAGGGTGAGACCCAGTACTTC
>TRBJ1-6|18|TRBV27|-|-
CASSLFPWSSSYNSPLHF
TGTGCCAGCAGTTTATTTCCTTGGTCCAGCTCCTATAATTCACCCCTCCACTTT
>TRBJ2-1|15|TRBV5-6|few|TRBD2
CASSYPRGGLNEQFF
TGTGCCAGCAGCTACCCTCGGGGGGGCCTTAATGAGCAGTTCTTC
>TRBJ2-3|15|TRBV4-1|-|TRBD1
CASSLGQGNTDTQYF
TGCGCCAGCAGCCTTGGACAGGGGAACACAGATACGCAGTATTTT
>TRBJ2-7|13|TRBV18|-|-
CASSPAGSYEQYF
TGTGCCAGCTCACCGGCGGGGTCCTACGAGCAGTACTTC
>TRBJ2-3|16|TRBV5-6|-|TRBD1
CASSSGTVIRLDTQYF
TGTGCCAGCAGCTCCGGGACAGTAATTAGGTTAGATACGCAGTATTTT
>TRBJ1-6|15|TRBV9|-|TRBD1
CASSVGQGEGSPLHF
TGTGCCAGCAGCGTCGGACAGGGAGAAGGTTCACCCCTCCACTTT
>TRBJ2-7|13|TRBV13|-|TRBD2
CASSSGTTYEQYF
TGTGCCAGCAGCTCAGGGACTACTTACGAGCAGTACTTC
>TRBJ2-3|16|TRBV2|-|TRBD2
CASSEAKAGVTDTQYF
TGTGCCAGCAGTGAAGCGAAAGCGGGAGTCACAGATACGCAGTATTTT
>TRBJ1-1|14|TRBV6-5|-|TRBD1
CASRGTGGMAEAFF
TGTGCCAGCAGGGGGACAGGGGGCATGGCTGAAGCTTTCTTT
>TRBJ1-1|14|TRBV5-6|-|TRBD1
CASSSTGVDTEAFF
TGTGCCAGCAGCTCCACAGGGGTGGACACTGAAGCTTTCTTT
>TRBJ2-5|15|TRBV5-4|few|TRBD1
CASSRRDRVWETQYF
TGTGCCAGCAGCCGGAGGGACAGGGTTTGGGAGACCCAGTACTTC
>TRBJ2-5|16|TRBV6-1|-|-
CASSESQGQLLWTQYF
TGTGCCAGCAGTGAATCGCAGGGACAACTGTTGTGGACCCAGTACTTC
>TRBJ2-7|13|TRBV9|-|-
CASSAGLEYEQYF
TGTGCCAGCAGCGCGGGGTTGGAGTACGAGCAGTACTTC
>TRBJ2-1|12|TRBV18|few|TRBD2
CATGGLLDEQFF
TGTGCAACGGGGGGGCTACTTGATGAGCAGTTCTTC
>TRBJ1-5|15|TRBV7-2|once|-
CASSFSPQGHQPQHF
TGTGCCAGCAGCTTTTCACCTCAGGGCCATCAGCCCCAGCATTTT
>TRBJ1-1|12|TRBV19|-|-
CASSIVGFRAFF
TGTGCCAGTAGTATAGTCGGTTTCCGTGCTTTCTTT
>TRBJ1-1|16|TRBV6-2/TRBV6-3|-|TRBD1
CASSDATGVFNTEAFF
TGTGCCAGCAGCGACGCGACAGGGGTGTTCAACACTGAAGCTTTCTTT
>TRBJ1-3|14|TRBV7-2|-|-
CASSLVGAGNTIYF
TGTGCCAGCAGCTTAGTGGGCGCTGGAAACACCATATATTTT
>TRBJ2-7|16|TRBV6-5|-|TRBD1
CASSYSLSQGAYEQYF
TGTGCCAGCAGTTACTCGCTATCACAGGGGGCCTACGAGCAGTACTTC
>TRBJ2-6|16|TRBV4-1|-|TRBD2
CASSPGGTAGANVLTF
TGCGCCAGCAGCCCGGGGGGGACTGCCGGGGCCAACGTCCTGACTTTC
>TRBJ1-2|13|TRBV4-1|few|-
CASSHDSNYGYTF
TGCGCCAGCAGCCACGACAGTAACTATGGCTACACCTTC
>TRBJ1-1|13|TRBV28|once|-
CASRTGHLVGVVF
TGTGCCAGCAGAACGGGACACCTAGTTGGGGTTGTCTTT
>TRBJ2-5|13|TRBV18|few|TRBD2
CASSPLAEETQYF
TGTGCCAGCTCACCCCTAGCGGAAGAGACCCAGTACTTC
>TRBJ1-2|14|TRBV5-4|few|TRBD1
CASSLGQGNYGYTF
TGTGCCAGCAGCTTGGGACAGGGAAACTATGGCTACACCTTC
>TRBJ2-7|14|TRBV15|-|-
CATSRDTQGGEQYF
TGTGCCACCAGCAGAGATACCCAGGGAGGCGAGCAGTACTTC
>TRBJ2-1|13|TRBV11-2|-|-
CASSLDNLNEQFF
TGTGCCAGCAGCTTAGATAATCTCAATGAGCAGTTCTTC